This TCR beta chain was observed in a study of T cell changes during pregnancy in multiple sclerosis. This table comes from immunoSEQ multiplex PCR, and its TCRdb copy is limited to in-frame clones, with some not included. The data contain 15,000 to 20,000 clones, around 86% of them singletons. This clone was counted a single time. Germline V CDR1 and CDR2: MNHEY, SVGAGI. The CDR3 is 13 residues long. Trimming at V came to 7 bases and at J to 6 bases, leaving 6 bases not matched to a gene. The V and J genes are TRBV6-5 and TRBJ2-7, with 10 bases aligning to TRBD1. Material: CD8+ T cells from peripheral blood mononuclear cells, obtained in the third trimester of pregnancy. This TCR was sampled from a female donor in good health, enrolled as a control in a pregnancy study. CDR3 DNA sequence: TGTGCCAGCACCCCCGGGACAGGGGTCGAGCAGTACTTC. This gives the protein CASTPGTGVEQYF.